This TCR beta chain is drawn from a study of metastatic and nonmetastatic thyroid tumors. In the study overall: Patients with malignant and benign thyroid disease provided blood and tumor or nodule tissue, whose repertoires were compared. Study-wide points: In blood and tumor, TCR beta diversity was reportedly significantly higher in malignant thyroid tumors than in benign nodules.

Authors' analysis steps: Clinicopathological groups differed in CDR3, with these differences serving to build a distant-metastasis classifier for papillary thyroid cancer. TCRdb re-analyzed the PCR reads using MiXCR. The V and J calls shown here were made by TCRdb, not taken from the authors' results. The top ten clones hold roughly 10% of a sample with about 93,000 clones, about 13% of them seen once. The entire patient cohort was treatment-naive prior to thyroid surgery. The table lists this clone with many counts. Its antigen is not identified. The CDR3 contains 12 residues. The germline V gene has CDR1 DFQATT and CDR2 SNEGSKA (reference sequence). Trimming removed 6 bases at V and 0 bases at J, with 6 bases between.

This rearrangement joins TRBV20-1 to TRBJ1-3; the D is unclear. Sequencing used blood. The clonotype originates from a female donor with papillary thyroid cancer or a benign thyroid nodule (not recorded which). Some clones in this sample may be carry-over from other donors' samples. CDR3 sequence reads: CSAMSSGNTIYF. CDR3 DNA: TGCAGTGCCATGAGCTCTGGAAACACCATATATTTT.